The clone carrying this T cell receptor beta chain has a single count. Per the authors' pipeline: Nucleated cell counts were estimated from reference gene primer amplification. The data were produced by immunoSEQ multiplex PCR, yet TCRdb's version contains in-frame clones alone and is incomplete. V, J and clone size derive from that table, while D and trimming were established from the DNA sequence. The sample holds more than 95,000 clones, roughly nine tenths seen once. The entry originates in a study of blood T cell repertoires in COVID-19. Background on the study: Collection of acute and convalescent COVID-19 samples took place in the United States, Italy and Spain. From T cells, B-cell-depleted T cells, or PBMCs came the material, which was cDNA or gDNA.

What was sequenced was peripheral blood. The receptor's source is a man in his 70s who had recovered from COVID-19.

The CDR3 here is CASSLVRGSGANVLTF. The CDR3 nucleotides read TGTGCCAGCAGCTTGGTCAGGGGGTCTGGGGCCAACGTCCTGACTTTC. This chain uses TRBV5-6 with TRBJ2-6, with 7 bases identical to TRBD1. Germline V CDR1 and CDR2: SGHDT, YYEEEE. The CDR3 loop spans 16 amino acids. Trimming cost V 0 bases and J 1 base; bases outside gene matches: 1.